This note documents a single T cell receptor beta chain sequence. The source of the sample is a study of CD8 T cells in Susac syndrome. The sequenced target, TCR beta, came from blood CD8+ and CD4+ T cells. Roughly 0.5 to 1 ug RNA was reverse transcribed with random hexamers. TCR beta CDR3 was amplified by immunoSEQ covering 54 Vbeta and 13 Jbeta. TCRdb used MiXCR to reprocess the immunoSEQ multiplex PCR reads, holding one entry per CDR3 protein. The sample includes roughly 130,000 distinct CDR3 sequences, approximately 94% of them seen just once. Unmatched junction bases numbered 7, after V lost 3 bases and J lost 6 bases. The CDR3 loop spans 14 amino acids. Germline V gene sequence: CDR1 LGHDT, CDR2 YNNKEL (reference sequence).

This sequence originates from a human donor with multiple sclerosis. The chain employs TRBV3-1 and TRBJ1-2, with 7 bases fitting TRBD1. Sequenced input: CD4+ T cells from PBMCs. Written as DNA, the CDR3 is TGTGCCAGCAGCCAGGAGGACAGGAAGAATGGCTACACCTTC. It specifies CASSQEDRKNGYTF.